One and the same sample provided the 30 T cell receptor beta chains below, sequenced in a study of technical replicates of blood from a few donors. The data were produced by immunoSEQ multiplex PCR, yet TCRdb's version contains in-frame clones alone and is incomplete. Here the sample spans about 80,000 clones, 97% being singletons. Sequencing was done on a sample of T cells isolated from PBMCs. The receptors were gathered from a human donor in good health.

Turning to this clone: The junction differs from germline at one of its ends, possibly a read error. The rearrangement joins TRBV7-9 to TRBJ2-1; 10 bases are shared with TRBD2. The germline V gene has CDR1 SEHNR and CDR2 FQNEAQ (reference sequence). This CDR3 comprises 15 residues. The chain's CDR3 is CASSLAGVNYNEQFF. The CDR3 region has the DNA TGTGCCAGCAGCCTAGCGGGAGTCAACTACAATGAGCAGTTCTTC. Full variable domain (rest looked up from reference TRBV7-9 and TRBJ2-1): DTGVSQNPRHKITKRGQNVTFRCDPISEHNRLYWYRQTLGQGPEFLTYFQNEAQLEKSRLLSDRFSAERPKGSFSTLEIQRTEQGDSAMYLCASSLAGVNYNEQFFGPGTRLTVL.

This rearrangement joins TRBV13 to TRBJ2-1, with TRBD1 identical over 8 bases. Germline CDR1 reads PRHDT; CDR2 reads FYEKMQ (reference sequence). The CDR3 loop spans 13 amino acids. V was clipped by 10 bases and J by 4 bases; unmatched bases: 6. The CDR3 DNA reads TGTGCCACAACGGGGACAGGATACAATGAGCAGTTCTTC. Protein product: CATTGTGYNEQFF.

The V gene is TRBV5-1, the J gene TRBJ1-1, with TRBD1 matching 9 bases. The CDR3 runs to 14 residues. V gave up 3 bases and J gave up 5 bases; unmatched junction bases: 5. Germline lookup yields CDR1 SGHRS and CDR2 YFSETQ. The CDR3 DNA sequence: TGCGCCAGCAGCTCGGAGACAGGGGGAACTGAAGCTTTCTTT. Protein sequence: CASSSETGGTEAFF.

The chain links TRBV7-3 to TRBJ1-2, with 11 bases identical to TRBD1. This CDR3 region has 15 residues. V lost 2 bases to trimming and J lost 3 bases; unmatched junction nucleotides: 2. Looked up from germline, CDR1 is SGHTA and CDR2 is FQGTGA. The CDR3 is CASSLGQGAHYGYTF. The CDR3 DNA is TGTGCCAGCAGCTTAGGACAGGGGGCACACTATGGCTACACCTTC.

The chain combines TRBV2 with TRBJ1-1; D perhaps matches TRBD1 (6 bases). This CDR3 is 14 amino acids long. Germline CDR1 reads SNHLY; CDR2 reads FYNNEI. V gave up 6 bases and J gave up 0 bases, with 11 bases separating them. CDR3 residues: CASSLQGLNTEAFF. DNA of the CDR3: TGTGCCAGCAGCTTACAGGGACTGAACACTGAAGCTTTCTTT.

The chain recombines TRBV5-4 with TRBJ2-1; D not certain. This CDR3 is 15 amino acids long. Germline loops: CDR1 SGHNT, CDR2 YYREEE (reference sequence). V lost 2 bases and J lost 0, with 9 bases in between. As DNA, the CDR3 is TGTGCCAGCAGCTTTCGCGGATACTCCTACAATGAGCAGTTCTTC. Residues: CASSFRGYSYNEQFF.

This chain connects TRBV7-3 to TRBJ2-3, with 12 nucleotides matching TRBD2. From germline, CDR1 is SGHTA and CDR2 FQGTGA. The CDR3 totals 18 residues. The J segment lost 4 bases and the V segment lost 4 bases, leaving 12 bases of the junction unmatched. CDR3 nucleotides: TGTGCCAGCAGCTCCAGGACTCCAGGACTAGCGGGGCCAGATACGCAGTATTTT. Its translation: CASSSRTPGLAGPDTQYF.

The chain joins TRBV29-1 to TRBJ2-2, with D possibly being TRBD2 (6 bases). In germline, CDR1 is SQVTM, CDR2 ANQGSEA. The CDR3 extends over 13 amino acids. The V end was cut by 7 bases, the J end by 2 bases, with 11 bases between. The CDR3 DNA sequence: TGCAGCGCAGGGACTGACAACACCGGGGAGCTGTTTTTT. Encoded protein: CSAGTDNTGELFF.

V and J are TRBV6-5 and TRBJ1-1; TRBD1 is a possible D gene (6 bases). This CDR3 is 14 amino acids long. The V end was cut by 2 bases, the J end by 11 bases, with 18 bases between. Germline CDR1 and CDR2: MNHEY and SVGAGI. CDR3 protein: CASSYTENRVVAFF. CDR3 nucleotide sequence: TGTGCCAGCAGTTACACCGAGAACAGGGTGGTGGCTTTCTTT.

This clone was observed once. The chain couples TRBV11-3 to TRBJ1-1; 9 bases are a match to TRBD1. The V gene end was trimmed by 5 bases and the J gene end by 10 bases; junction bases not matched to a gene: 8. This CDR3 is built from 13 residues. Germline V gives CDR1 SGHNT, CDR2 YENEEA. Here the CDR3 reads CASSAGQGAVAFF. The CDR3 nucleotides are TGTGCCAGCAGCGCGGGACAGGGCGCCGTAGCTTTCTTT. Together with reference TRBV11-3 and TRBJ1-1, the CDR3 gives the full variable domain: EAGVVQSPRYKIIEKKQPVAFWCNPISGHNTLYWYLQNLGQGPELLIRYENEEAVDDSQLPKDRFSAERLKGVDSTLKIQPAELGDSAVYLCASSAGQGAVAFFGQGTRLTVV.

This clone was observed a single time. This rearrangement joins TRBV2 to TRBJ1-2; TRBD1 might be the D (6 bases). Trimming left V 8 bases short and J 1 base short, with 17 bases between. CDR1 and CDR2 from the germline V gene are SNHLY and FYNNEI. The CDR3 has 15 residues. CDR3 protein: CASVAAGGDNYGYTF. As DNA, the CDR3 is TGTGCCAGCGTAGCGGCGGGGGGCGATAACTATGGCTACACCTTC.

The chain employs TRBV9 and TRBJ2-5, with 8 bases that match TRBD2. This CDR3 region has 15 residues. The J segment lost 5 bases and the V segment lost 4 bases, leaving 10 bases of the junction unmatched. Germline CDR1 reads SGDLS; CDR2 reads YYNGEE. The CDR3 DNA sequence: TGTGCCAGCAGCTTTGAGCGGGAGAGCGGGGAGACCCAGTACTTC. Translated: CASSFERESGETQYF. Filled out from reference TRBV9 and TRBJ2-5, the complete variable domain reads DSGVTQTPKHLITATGQRVTLRCSPRSGDLSVYWYQQSLDQGLQFLIQYYNGEERAKGNILERFSAQQFPDLHSELNLSSLELGDSALYFCASSFERESGETQYFGPGTRLLVL.

The gene calls are TRBV9 and TRBJ1-2; TRBD1 matches at 11 bases. Trimming removed 1 base from V and 5 bases from J; junction bases left unmatched: 4. Per germline, CDR1 SGDLS and CDR2 YYNGEE. CDR3 size: 15 residues. In DNA form, the CDR3 reads TGTGCCAGCAGCGTATTGGACAGGGGGCTTTATGGCTACACCTTC. Translating it yields CASSVLDRGLYGYTF.

This chain links TRBV29-1 with TRBJ1-1; TRBD1 matches 9 bases. CDR1 and CDR2 from the germline V gene are SQVTM and ANQGSEA. There are 14 residues in the CDR3. V trimming: 4 bases; J trimming: 1 base; junction bases outside the gene matches: 4. The CDR3 loop reads CSVATGGSNTEAFF. CDR3 DNA sequence: TGCAGCGTTGCCACAGGGGGCTCGAACACTGAAGCTTTCTTT.

The V and J genes are TRBV2 and TRBJ1-2; D possibly corresponds to TRBD1 (5 bases). V was pared by 6 bases and J by 0 bases, with 17 bases between. CDR3 length equals 16 residues. Germline CDR1 SNHLY, CDR2 FYNNEI. The CDR3, as DNA: TGTGCCAGCAGCCGACAGACCTCCTTAACTAACTATGGCTACACCTTC. Translating gives CASSRQTSLTNYGYTF.

The chain joins TRBV28 to TRBJ2-2, with 12 bases that match TRBD1. This CDR3 is 20 amino acids long. J was trimmed by 9 bases and V by 4 bases; bases with no gene match: 21. Germline CDR1 and CDR2: MDHEN and SYDVKM. The CDR3 DNA reads TGTGCCAGCAGTTCGCATACGGGGGACAGGGGGCCCCGGCGGTCCCGGGAGCTGTTTTTT. It encodes CASSSHTGDRGPRRSRELFF. Using reference TRBV28 and TRBJ2-2 for the parts outside the CDR3, the full variable domain is DVKVTQSSRYLVKRTGEKVFLECVQDMDHENMFWYRQDPGLGLRLIYFSYDVKMKEKGDIPEGYSVSREKKERFSLILESASTNQTSMYLCASSSHTGDRGPRRSRELFFGEGSRLTVL.

The J gene is TRBJ2-3, the V gene TRBV2, with D maybe TRBD2 (5 bases). Trimming shortened V by 3 bases and J by 3 bases, and 13 bases separated the two germline ends. The CDR3 covers 15 residues. The germline CDR1 and CDR2 sequences are SNHLY and FYNNEI. The CDR3, as DNA: TGTGCCAGCAGTGATCCTCTAGCTTCAACAGATACGCAGTATTTT. Its protein product is CASSDPLASTDTQYF. The full variable domain, completed using reference TRBV2 and TRBJ2-3, is EPEVTQTPSHQVTQMGQEVILRCVPISNHLYFYWYRQILGQKVEFLVSFYNNEISEKSEIFDDQFSVERPDGSNFTLKIRSTKLEDSAMYFCASSDPLASTDTQYFGPGTRLTVL.

The V and J genes are TRBV28 and TRBJ2-3; 12 nucleotides align to TRBD1. CDR3 length equals 14 residues. The germline V gene encodes CDR1 MDHEN and CDR2 SYDVKM. V shed 6 bases, J shed 5 bases, and the junction held 3 bases outside the gene matches. The CDR3 bases are TGTGCCAGCAGGGGACAGGGGGCTGTAGATACGCAGTATTTT. The encoded protein is CASRGQGAVDTQYF.

The chain employs TRBV11-2 and TRBJ2-1, with D hard to call. Germline-derived CDR1 and CDR2 are SGHAT and FQNNGV. This CDR3 comprises 16 residues. Deletions cut 0 bases from V and 7 bases from J, with 16 bases between. DNA of the CDR3: TGTGCCAGCAGCTTAGAGGCGGCTGATGGTTTTAATGAGCAGTTCTTC. The encoded protein is CASSLEAADGFNEQFF.

The chain has TRBV15 and TRBJ1-5; D gene ambiguous. Germline V gene lookup returns CDR1 LNHNV and CDR2 YYDKDF (reference sequence). The V end lost 0 bases, the J end lost 3 bases, and 12 bases lay between the germline ends. The CDR3 totals 16 residues. CDR3 region: CATSRDDGIVNQPQHF. DNA of the CDR3: TGTGCCACCAGCAGAGATGACGGGATTGTCAATCAGCCCCAGCATTTT.

This CDR3 is CASSPEWDRSYGYTF. The CDR3 nucleotides read TGTGCCAGCAGTCCGGAATGGGACAGATCCTATGGCTACACCTTC. The rearrangement joins TRBV28 to TRBJ1-2, with 7 bases identical to TRBD1. The germline gives CDR1 MDHEN, CDR2 SYDVKM. The CDR3 runs to 15 residues. V lost 5 bases to trimming and J lost 4 bases; unmatched junction nucleotides: 10.

The CDR3 loop reads CASSYSLENEQFF. As DNA, the CDR3 is TGTGCCAGCAGTTACTCCCTTGAGAATGAGCAGTTCTTC. The V gene is TRBV6-6, the J gene TRBJ2-1; D remains unclear. The CDR3 totals 13 residues. Germline CDR1 MNHNY, CDR2 SVGAGI (reference sequence). V was trimmed by 0 bases and J by 7 bases, leaving 7 bases between them.

The chain carries TRBV18 and TRBJ2-1; D unresolved. The V end was cut by 4 bases, the J end by 6 bases, with 16 bases between. Germline V gene lookup returns CDR1 KGHSH and CDR2 LQKENI. The CDR3 is 15 amino acids. The CDR3, as DNA: TGTGCCAGCTCACAGACGGGTACCCCGATCAATGAGCAGTTCTTC. Translation: CASSQTGTPINEQFF.

The rearrangement uses TRBV28 and TRBJ2-7; 8 nucleotides line up with TRBD2. J was trimmed by 7 bases and V by 4 bases; bases with no gene match: 9. This CDR3 spans 14 amino acids. From germline, CDR1 is MDHEN and CDR2 SYDVKM. Written as DNA, the CDR3 is TGTGCCAGCAGTTACCCCGGGGGGGCGGTTGAGCAGTACTTC. Protein sequence: CASSYPGGAVEQYF.

The genes are TRBV7-2 and TRBJ2-7; D gene ambiguous. The CDR3 has 13 amino acids. Germline values: CDR1 SGHTA, CDR2 FQGNSA. Trimming left V 2 bases short and J 1 base short, with 6 bases between. CDR3: CASSLLASYEQYF. The CDR3 coding sequence is TGTGCCAGCAGCTTATTAGCTTCCTACGAGCAGTACTTC.

V gene TRBV7-2 combines with J gene TRBJ2-1; 10 bases align to TRBD2. Germline CDR1 is SGHTA and CDR2 is FQGNSA. Trimming cost V 4 bases and J 4 bases; bases outside gene matches: 4. The CDR3 loop spans 15 amino acids. This CDR3 is CASSWTSGSYNEQFF. In DNA form, the CDR3 reads TGTGCCAGCAGCTGGACTAGCGGAAGTTACAATGAGCAGTTCTTC. Variable domain in full (rest from reference TRBV7-2 and TRBJ2-1): GAGVSQSPSNKVTEKGKDVELRCDPISGHTALYWYRQSLGQGLEFLIYFQGNSAPDKSGLPSDRFSAERTGGSVSTLTIQRTQQEDSAVYLCASSWTSGSYNEQFFGPGTRLTVL.

The chain links TRBV9 to TRBJ2-1; tentative D call: TRBD2 (6 bases). The CDR3 runs to 15 residues. V gave up 0 bases and J gave up 8 bases, with 15 bases separating them. Germline V gene sequence: CDR1 SGDLS, CDR2 YYNGEE. The CDR3 sequence is CASSVGGVPQYEQFF. The CDR3 DNA reads as TGTGCCAGCAGCGTAGGGGGGGTCCCACAATATGAGCAGTTCTTC.

This rearrangement joins TRBV7-2 to TRBJ2-7; 9 bases are shared with TRBD2. The V gene's germline CDR1 is SGHTA and CDR2 FQGNSA. The CDR3 length is 18 residues. The junction had 14 bases not matched to a gene; V was cut back by 2 bases and J by 3 bases. The CDR3 DNA follows: TGTGCCAGCAGCTTACAGCCGGCGGGAGGGCCGATTGGCTACGAGCAGTACTTC. Its protein product is CASSLQPAGGPIGYEQYF.

The chain has TRBV4-1 and TRBJ2-7, with 8 bases matching TRBD2. Germline CDR1 is MGHRA and CDR2 is YSYEKL. There are 15 residues in the CDR3. Losses at the gene ends were 0 bases for V and 2 bases for J; bases not matched to a gene: 3. The CDR3 reads CASSQDPGGPYEQYF. The CDR3 coding sequence is TGCGCCAGCAGCCAAGATCCGGGGGGGCCCTACGAGCAGTACTTC.

J is TRBJ2-1 and V is TRBV29-1, with D unclear. Per the germline V gene, CDR1 is SQVTM and CDR2 is ANQGSEA. The CDR3 has 14 residues. Trimming shortened V by 6 bases and J by 6 bases, and 18 bases separated the two germline ends. The CDR3 DNA is TGCAGCGTGAAGTATGGTGGCTTCGCCAATGAGCAGTTCTTC. Translating gives CSVKYGGFANEQFF.